These 8 T cell receptor beta chains came from one sample sequenced in a study of T cell repertoires in cytomegalovirus infection. In TCRdb, the reads were re-called with MiXCR into one record per CDR3 protein. The sample holds some 200,000 distinct CDR3 sequences, approximately 19% seen once. Specimen: PBMCs. The receptors come from a human donor in good health (CMV status not recorded). Some clones in this sample may be carry-over from other donors' samples.

The rearrangement links TRBV2 to TRBJ1-2; D unresolved. V lost 3 bases and J 8 bases, leaving 10 bases between the germline ends. Germline V lookup: CDR1 SNHLY, CDR2 FYNNEI. CDR3 size: 12 residues. CDR3 DNA sequence: TGTGCCAGCAGTGACTTGGCAAGCGGCTACACCTTC. This translates into CASSDLASGYTF.

There are a few counts of this clonotype. The chain employs TRBV7-6 and TRBJ1-1, with 7 positions matching TRBD1. CDR1 is SGHVS and CDR2 is FNYEAQ in the germline V gene. V dropped 2 bases and J dropped 5; count of bases not matched to a gene: 5. This CDR3 spans 14 amino acids. CDR3 amino acids: CASSLLLQGTEAFF. DNA of the CDR3: TGTGCCAGCAGCTTATTACTACAGGGGACTGAAGCTTTCTTT. The whole variable domain, remainder taken from reference TRBV7-6 and TRBJ1-1, is GAGVSQSPRYKVTKRGQDVALRCDPISGHVSLYWYRQALGQGPEFLTYFNYEAQQDKSGLPNDRFSAERPEGSISTLTIQRTEQRDSAMYRCASSLLLQGTEAFFGQGTRLTVV.

This chain uses TRBV5-1 with TRBJ1-1, with D perhaps matching TRBD1 (5 bases). This CDR3 region has 15 residues. Trimming removed 0 bases at V and 2 bases at J, with 11 bases between. Germline CDR1 is SGHRS and CDR2 is YFSETQ. The CDR3 nucleotides are TGCGCCAGCAGCTTGGAGCCTGACAGTAACACTGAAGCTTTCTTT. This encodes CASSLEPDSNTEAFF.

This clonotype was observed at least ten times. The chain links TRBV7-2 to TRBJ2-3, with 8 bases that match TRBD1. V was pared by 3 bases and J by 3 bases, with 5 bases of the junction left unmatched. The CDR3 is 15 residues long. The germline V gene has CDR1 SGHTA and CDR2 FQGNSA. The DNA of the CDR3 is TGTGCCAGCAGCTTCGACAGGGGACGGACAGATACGCAGTATTTT. Its translation is CASSFDRGRTDTQYF.

This clonotype was found a few times. The V and J genes are TRBV28 and TRBJ2-1, with 10 bases lining up with TRBD2. Trimming at V came to 7 bases and at J to 4 bases, leaving 4 bases not matched to a gene. CDR1 MDHEN and CDR2 SYDVKM come from the germline V gene. The CDR3 extends over 14 amino acids. The CDR3 sequence: CASIGTSAYNEQFF. The CDR3 DNA reads as TGTGCCAGCATCGGGACTAGCGCTTACAATGAGCAGTTCTTC.

The chain has TRBV27 and TRBJ2-1, with 10 nucleotides matching TRBD2. Unmatched junction bases numbered 5, after V lost 5 bases and J lost 4 bases. Germline CDR1 reads MNHEY; CDR2 reads SMNVEV (reference sequence). CDR3 length equals 15 residues. CDR3 loop: CASSPGLADYNEQFF. CDR3 DNA: TGTGCCAGCAGTCCTGGACTAGCGGATTACAATGAGCAGTTCTTC.

The chain has TRBV6-2 or TRBV6-3 and TRBJ1-1; D gene ambiguous. V lost 7 bases, J lost 2 bases, and 11 bases lay in between. The CDR3 sequence is 13 residues long. Looked up from germline, CDR1 is MNHEY and CDR2 is SVGEGT. The CDR3 sequence is CASIGRANTEAFF. The CDR3 DNA reads as TGTGCCAGCATAGGACGGGCCAACACTGAAGCTTTCTTT.

This clonotype was counted ten times or more. The chain recombines TRBV7-2 with TRBJ1-5; possible D gene TRBD1, 6 bases. The germline V gene has CDR1 SGHTA and CDR2 FQGNSA. This CDR3 is built from 16 residues. V lost 1 base, J lost 0 bases, and 10 bases lay in between. CDR3 nucleotides: TGTGCCAGCAGCTTAGAGGCAGGGGATAGCAATCAGCCCCAGCATTTT. Translating it yields CASSLEAGDSNQPQHF.